This T cell receptor beta chain was sequenced in a study of blood T cell repertoires in COVID-19. Study-level information: T cells, B-cell-depleted T cells, or PBMCs supplied cDNA or gDNA.

This clone was observed a single time. Produced via immunoSEQ multiplex PCR; TCRdb's table is partial and in-frame only. The data contain about 270,000 clones, just under 90% of them singletons. Recruitment covered about two dozen US areas and drew participants whose ages spanned roughly 18 to 90 years. The study assigned cohorts using participant-reported clinical history. Per the germline V gene, CDR1 is MNHEY and CDR2 is SMNVEV (reference sequence). There are 16 residues in the CDR3. The trim removed 6 bases at V and 5 bases at J, leaving 11 bases unmatched. The chain employs TRBV27 and TRBJ2-3, with 10 nucleotides matching TRBD1. The source is a woman aged 25-40 years with acute COVID-19. Sequencing used PBMCs or T cells enriched from blood (not recorded which). CDR3 nucleotide sequence: TGTGCCAGCAGCCTAACGGCGGGACAGGGGAAAGATACGCAGTATTTT. Its translation is CASSLTAGQGKDTQYF.